This T cell receptor (beta chain) appears in the sequencing data of a study of blood T cell repertoires in COVID-19. About the research overall: The study drew acute and convalescent COVID-19 samples from the United States, Italy and Spain. From T cells, B-cell-depleted T cells, or PBMCs came the material, which was cDNA or gDNA.

Per the study methods: Amplification of reference gene primers provided the estimated nucleated cell counts. Method: immunoSEQ multiplex PCR; TCRdb's copy keeps in-frame clones and lacks some. V, J and clone size are those of that table, while D and trimming were read from the DNA. This sample carries some 150,000 clones, approximately 87% of them seen once, and the ten largest clones take about two fifths. V lost 7 bases, J lost 1 base, and 8 bases stayed unmatched. Germline-derived CDR1 and CDR2 are SGHRS and YFSETQ. CDR3 length: 15 residues. The specimen sequenced was peripheral blood. The TCR originated in a human donor in a cohort sampled during active COVID-19. The rearrangement joins TRBV5-1 to TRBJ2-3; TRBD2 matches at 8 bases. The DNA for the CDR3 is TGCGCCAGCGCTCTCTCACTAGCGGGCACAGATACGCAGTATTTT. Protein sequence: CASALSLAGTDTQYF.